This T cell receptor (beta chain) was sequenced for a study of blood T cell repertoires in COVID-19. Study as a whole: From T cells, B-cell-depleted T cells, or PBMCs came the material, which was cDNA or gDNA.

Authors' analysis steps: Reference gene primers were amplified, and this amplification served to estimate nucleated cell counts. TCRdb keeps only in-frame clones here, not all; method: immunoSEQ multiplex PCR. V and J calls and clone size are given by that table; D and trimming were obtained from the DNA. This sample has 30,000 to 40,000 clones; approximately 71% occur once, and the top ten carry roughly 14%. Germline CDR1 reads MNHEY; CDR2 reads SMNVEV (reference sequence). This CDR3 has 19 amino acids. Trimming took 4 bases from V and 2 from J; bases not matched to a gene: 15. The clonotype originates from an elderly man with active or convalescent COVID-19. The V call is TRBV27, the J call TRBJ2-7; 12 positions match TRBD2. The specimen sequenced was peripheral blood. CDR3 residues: CASSSQATSGGWGTYEQYF. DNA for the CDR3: TGTGCCAGCAGTTCCCAGGCGACTAGCGGGGGATGGGGAACCTACGAGCAGTACTTC.